The sequence of this T cell receptor beta chain was determined in a study of OX40 agonist ivuxolimab in advanced cancers. Describing the broader study: Ivuxolimab, which targeted the costimulatory receptor OX40 (CD134), was an agonistic, fully human IgG2 monoclonal antibody. Of the approximately 50 dose-escalation patients, hepatocellular carcinoma was present in around 19, melanoma in approximately 15, renal cell carcinoma in 9 and head and neck cancer in 9. Partial responses occurred in three dose-escalation patients: two with cutaneous melanoma and one with hepatocellular carcinoma. The paper reports the monotherapy dose-escalation portion (N = 52 patients) of the phase I ivuxolimab trial. Intravenous ivuxolimab was administered to patients every 2 weeks at six dose levels: 0.01, 0.1, 0.3, 1.5, 3 and 10 mg/kg. The purpose of peripheral TCRbeta sequencing was to test whether ivuxolimab changed TCR sequence diversity and led to clonal T-cell expansion. Prior anti-PD-1, anti-PD-L1 or anti-CTLA-4 therapy was permitted, and checkpoint inhibitors had been received by more than 35% of dose-escalation patients. In the dose-escalation cohort, over 65% of patients were male, and the mean age was roughly 60 years, with a range of about 23 to 85.

To sequence the TCRbeta CDR3 region, genomic DNA was isolated from the sorted cells. The immunoSEQ Assay was used for sequencing of TCRbeta CDR3 regions. TCRdb re-hosts the immuneACCESS table, in-frame sequences only. Its copies lack some clones; in the studies checked, an unresolved V gene accounts for under half of them, and the cause for the rest is not known. Across this sample there are under 70,000 clones, with 85% to 90% seen only once. Roughly 6.5% of the sample belongs to the ten largest clones. Patients with autoimmune disease history or receiving systemic immunosuppression were excluded from the trial. Peripheral blood for TCR sequencing was collected from all dose cohorts at baseline, on cycle 4 day 1, and on cycle 7 day 1. Samples came from an open-label, multicenter, first-in-human phase I dose-escalation trial of ivuxolimab. Adults with locally advanced or metastatic head and neck squamous cell, hepatocellular, melanoma or renal cell carcinoma were enrolled in the trial. Before TCR sequencing, CD4+ T cells and CD8+ T cells from peripheral blood were sorted into separate populations.

To note about this clone: It has no known antigen specificity. Base qualities are missing; no much larger clone stands one base away.

Paper-wide results and their limitations: The antigen specificity of the clonally expanded peripheral T cells was not determined. In partial responders in the 0.1-3.0 mg/kg groups, normalized peripheral clonal expansion was found to be among the lowest, especially among CD8+ T cells. After ivuxolimab, CD8+ T cells had more expanded clones than CD4+ T cells on average. Clonal expansion of both CD4+ and CD8+ blood T cells was observed from baseline to week 6 at doses 0.1 to 3.0 mg/kg. Low levels of normalized T-cell clonal expansion were also shown by some nonresponding patients.

V trim: 5 bases; J trim: 6 bases; unmatched bases: 6. CDR1 and CDR2 (SEHNR, FQNEAQ) derive from the germline V gene (reference sequence). The CDR3 contains 14 residues, cysteine and phenylalanine counted. The entry retains the CDR3 DNA only, 42 bases that are in frame from base 1. The source of this sequence is an adult with an advanced solid tumor such as melanoma, head and neck, liver or kidney cancer. The sequenced sample was CD4+ or CD8+ T cells sorted from blood, obtained in a trial of the OX40 agonist ivuxolimab. The chain was built from TRBV7-9 and TRBJ2-7; a stretch of 11 junction bases matches TRBD2. The CDR3 protein is CASSGPGLAVEQYF. The nucleotide sequence is given as TGTGCCAGCAGCGGTCCGGGACTAGCGGTCGAGCAGTACTTC.